The 5 T cell receptor beta chains below were found in one sample sequenced in a study of blood T cell repertoires in COVID-19. Profiled with immunoSEQ multiplex PCR; TCRdb holds only in-frame clones, not every one. The table lists tens of thousands of clones, about 80% of them singletons. Sequenced material: peripheral blood. Receptors originate from a human donor in a cohort sampled during active COVID-19.

J is TRBJ1-4 and V is TRBV28, with 8 bases lining up with TRBD1. CDR1 and CDR2 from the germline V gene are MDHEN and SYDVKM. The junction had 7 bases not matched to a gene; V was cut back by 5 bases and J by 8 bases. This CDR3 spans 14 amino acids. For the CDR3, the DNA is TGTGCCAGCAGTCCCCGACAGGGGAGGGAAAAACTGTTTTTT. Translating gives CASSPRQGREKLFF.

The rearrangement uses TRBV4-2 and TRBJ1-6; tentatively, D is TRBD1 (6 bases). Germline V CDR1 and CDR2: LGHNA, YNFKEQ. V lost 5 bases and J 5 bases, leaving 13 bases between the germline ends. The CDR3 has 15 amino acids. CDR3 amino acids: CASSVTGHNNSPLHF. The CDR3, as DNA: TGTGCCAGCAGCGTCACGGGACACAATAATTCACCCCTCCACTTT.

The V call is TRBV6-5, the J call TRBJ1-5; D is unresolved. Deletions cut 7 bases from V and 0 bases from J, with 10 bases between. Looked up from germline, CDR1 is MNHEY and CDR2 is SVGAGI. This CDR3 region has 14 residues. The CDR3, as DNA: TGTGCCAGCACGAGAGAAAGTAGCAATCAGCCCCAGCATTTT. Its translation is CASTRESSNQPQHF.

The V and J genes are TRBV20-1 and TRBJ2-7, with TRBD2 matching over 9 bases. The CDR3 is 14 residues long. The V segment lost 3 bases and the J segment 0 bases; nucleotides outside the gene matches: 3. CDR1 is DFQATT, CDR2 SNEGSKA, per germline (reference sequence). The chain's CDR3 is CSASPTSGSYEQYF. The CDR3 bases are TGCAGTGCTAGTCCGACTAGCGGCTCCTACGAGCAGTACTTC.

The rearrangement uses TRBV13 and TRBJ1-5; D may be TRBD1 (5 bases). V shed 3 bases and J shed 6 bases, with 21 bases lying between them. CDR3 length equals 17 residues. Germline CDR1 reads PRHDT; CDR2 reads FYEKMQ (reference sequence). CDR3 residues: CASSLGTLAQGAQPQHF. The CDR3 DNA follows: TGTGCCAGCAGCTTGGGGACTCTTGCCCAGGGCGCTCAGCCCCAGCATTTT.